The entry below gives a single T cell receptor (beta chain) sequence along with its context. Germline V lookup: CDR1 MGHRA, CDR2 YSYEKL. CDR3 length: 16 amino acids. V lost 3 bases and J lost 8; bases outside the gene matches: 9. The sample is drawn from a study of blood T cell repertoires in COVID-19. As for the study in general: In each case, the material was cDNA or gDNA derived from T cells, B-cell-depleted T cells, or PBMCs.

Profiling relied on immunoSEQ multiplex PCR, and the TCRdb table lists in-frame clones only, not all of them. The table records fewer than 200,000 clones, approximately 86% of them present only once. Sequenced input: peripheral blood. The clonotype originates from a man over 45 with active or convalescent COVID-19. V is TRBV4-1 and J is TRBJ2-1; 11 bases agree with TRBD2. This chain's CDR3 is CASSQGLAGGLYEQFF. The CDR3 nucleotides read TGCGCCAGCAGCCAGGGCCTAGCGGGAGGCCTCTATGAGCAGTTCTTC.